This T cell receptor (beta chain) was documented in a study of T cells expressing NK-cell markers. Study outcomes and limitations: NKG2C+ dominant clonotypes from a handful of donors made up about 1.0-7.5% of CD8+ T cells.

Points on this clonotype: The antigen is unknown.

This CDR3 region has 15 residues. Germline V gives CDR1 SGHAT, CDR2 FQNNGV. Following a re-call of the 5' RACE reads, TCRdb has one entry per CDR3 protein and lacks DNA. The sample has more than 400,000 distinct CDR3 sequences, and its top ten clones hold under 7.5%. Material for sequencing was blood T cells: a sorted CD56 or NKG2C T cell subset, CD4+ or CD8+ T cells, or bulk PBMC T cells (not recorded which). The chain employs TRBV11-2 and TRBJ2-1; TCRdb returns TRBD1, unconfirmable since there is no DNA. The TCR was taken from a woman aged 18 to 69 in good health. The chain's CDR3 is CASSKTSALGNEQFF.